The next 17 T cell receptor beta chains were all read from a single sample in a study of control samples from healthy donors and cancer patients. Repertoires were generated with immunoSEQ multiplex PCR, while TCRdb's copy carries only in-frame clones and drops some. The repertoire consists of 190,000 or so clones, with just under 95% occurring once and the leading ten covering approximately 1.5%. Sequenced sample: blood. These receptors all come from a man aged 18 to 35 in good health.

The chain uses TRBV30 and TRBJ1-5, with D unclear. Trimming stripped 0 bases from V and 4 bases from J, with 10 bases between. Germline values: CDR1 GTSNPN, CDR2 SVGIG (reference sequence). The CDR3 contains 14 residues. CDR3 residues: CAWSVGQENQPQHF. CDR3 sequence (DNA): TGTGCCTGGAGTGTAGGGCAGGAGAATCAGCCCCAGCATTTT.

The chain joins TRBV7-9 to TRBJ1-2, with 7 bases matching TRBD1. The germline CDR1 and CDR2 sequences are SEHNR and FQNEAQ (reference sequence). V dropped 5 bases and J dropped 2; count of bases not matched to a gene: 11. The CDR3 totals 16 residues. The CDR3 loop is CASSPPQGSLNYGYTF. The CDR3 region has the DNA TGTGCCAGCAGCCCGCCACAGGGGTCCTTAAACTATGGCTACACCTTC.

The rearrangement uses TRBV9 and TRBJ2-7; TRBD1 matches at 9 bases. This CDR3 region has 15 residues. The germline V gene has CDR1 SGDLS and CDR2 YYNGEE. Trimming cost V 3 bases and J 2 bases; bases outside gene matches: 6. In DNA form, the CDR3 reads TGTGCCAGCAGCGAAGGGACAGGGCTTCCCTACGAGCAGTACTTC. This sequence encodes CASSEGTGLPYEQYF. Using reference TRBV9 and TRBJ2-7 for the parts outside the CDR3, the full variable domain is DSGVTQTPKHLITATGQRVTLRCSPRSGDLSVYWYQQSLDQGLQFLIQYYNGEERAKGNILERFSAQQFPDLHSELNLSSLELGDSALYFCASSEGTGLPYEQYFGPGTRLTVT.

This sequence joins TRBV20-1 and TRBJ1-2, with D possibly TRBD1 on 6 matching bases. CDR1 and CDR2 (germline): DFQATT, SNEGSKA (reference sequence). V lost 3 bases and J lost 7, with 21 bases in between. The CDR3 sequence is 15 residues long. This chain's CDR3 is CSASGEGRGIAGYTF. The DNA for the CDR3 is TGCAGTGCTAGTGGTGAAGGCAGGGGTATTGCTGGCTACACCTTC.

J is TRBJ2-5 and V is TRBV5-4, with 10 bases lining up with TRBD2. The CDR3 runs 14 residues. The V gene end was trimmed by 5 bases and the J gene end by 5 bases; junction bases not matched to a gene: 6. Germline CDR1 and CDR2: SGHNT and YYREEE (reference sequence). The DNA of the CDR3 is TGTGCCAGCAGGAGCGGGGGGGCCGTGGAGACCCAGTACTTC. Amino acids: CASRSGGAVETQYF.

This clone was seen just once. This chain uses TRBV25-1 with TRBJ2-3, with 11 bases aligning to TRBD2. From germline, CDR1 is MGHDK and CDR2 SYGVNS. The CDR3 runs to 14 residues. V gave up 6 bases and J gave up 6 bases; unmatched junction bases: 5. The CDR3 region is CASSIAGGGDTQYF. CDR3 bases: TGTGCCAGCAGCATAGCGGGAGGGGGGGATACGCAGTATTTT.

V is TRBV2 and J is TRBJ1-3, with D unclear. The CDR3 has 16 amino acids. V dropped 2 bases and J dropped 0 bases, with 11 bases sitting between them. From germline, CDR1 is SNHLY and CDR2 FYNNEI. CDR3 coding DNA: TGTGCCAGCAGTGAAAGGGCCCTATACTCTGGAAACACCATATATTTT. Protein sequence: CASSERALYSGNTIYF.

This chain links TRBV12-3 or TRBV12-4 with TRBJ2-1; TRBD2 is a possible D gene (5 bases). This CDR3 has 13 residues. V lost 3 bases and J lost 10, with 13 bases in between. The chain's CDR3 is CASSLTGKLEQFF. Here the CDR3 DNA reads TGTGCCAGCAGTTTGACGGGGAAGTTAGAGCAGTTCTTC.

In this sample, this clone turned up once. V gene TRBV5-1 combines with J gene TRBJ2-5; 12 nucleotides align to TRBD1. CDR1 is SGHRS and CDR2 is YFSETQ in the germline V gene. There are 16 residues in the CDR3. With 2 bases clipped from V and 5 bases from J, the junction kept 7 bases outside the gene matches. The CDR3 protein is CASSLKGDRGHETQYF. CDR3 coding DNA: TGCGCCAGCAGCTTAAAGGGGGACAGGGGGCACGAGACCCAGTACTTC.

The chain is built from TRBV3-1 (or the pseudogene TRBV3-2) and TRBJ1-4; no clear D. V gave up 3 bases and J gave up 8 bases, with 7 bases separating them. Germline-derived CDR1 and CDR2 are LGHDT and YNNKEL (reference sequence). CDR3 size: 12 residues. CDR3 sequence reads: CASSQMKEKLFF. The DNA for the CDR3 is TGTGCCAGCAGCCAGATGAAAGAAAAACTGTTTTTT.

This clone was counted once. This chain joins TRBV7-9 and TRBJ2-7; no definite D call. CDR1 is SEHNR and CDR2 is FQNEAQ in the germline V gene (reference sequence). The ends were cut back, 5 bases at V and 2 bases at J, with 10 bases in the middle. CDR3 length equals 13 residues. CDR3 amino acids: CASSPGPPYEQYF. CDR3 sequence (DNA): TGTGCCAGCAGCCCCGGGCCACCCTACGAGCAGTACTTC.

Concerning this clone: Other DNA sequences in this sample translate to the same CDR3. Written as DNA, the CDR3 is TGTGCCACCAGTGGCGGACAGGGCTCTTTAAACACTGAAGCTTTCTTT. It yields the protein CATSGGQGSLNTEAFF. The chain has TRBV24-1 and TRBJ1-1; TRBD1 agrees at 8 bases. V lost 5 bases and J lost 2; bases outside the gene matches: 9. The CDR3 has 16 amino acids. Germline loops: CDR1 KGHDR, CDR2 SFDVKD.

The DNA for the CDR3 is TGTGCCACTAAGGGGAGCTCTGGGGCCAACGTCCTGACTTTC. Its translation: CATKGSSGANVLTF. The chain uses TRBV19 and TRBJ2-6, with D perhaps assigned TRBD1 or TRBD2 (5 bases each). Germline assignment: CDR1 LNHDA and CDR2 SQIVND (reference sequence). Trimming removed 10 bases from V and 0 bases from J, with 10 bases in between. The CDR3 loop spans 14 amino acids.

The chain uses TRBV6-5 and TRBJ1-1, with unresolved D. Germline CDR1 and CDR2: MNHEY and SVGAGI. The CDR3 is made up of 14 amino acids. Between the trimmed V and J ends, which lost 4 bases and 2 bases, there was a span of 11 bases. CDR3 bases: TGTGCCAGCAGTTCTATCAAAGGAAACACTGAAGCTTTCTTT. Amino acid sequence: CASSSIKGNTEAFF.

This clone was picked up one time. The chain joins TRBV12-5 to TRBJ2-7, with 10 bases fitting TRBD1. J lost 2 bases, V lost 4 bases, and 2 bases had no gene match. Germline CDR1 reads LGHNT; CDR2 reads FRNRAP. The CDR3 is 14 residues long. The CDR3 is CASGSGQGAYEQYF. The DNA of the CDR3 is TGTGCTAGTGGTTCCGGACAGGGGGCCTACGAGCAGTACTTC.

The chain couples TRBV4-2 to TRBJ1-5; TRBD1 is a possible D gene (6 bases). The V gene's germline CDR1 is LGHNA and CDR2 YNFKEQ. V was clipped by 0 bases and J by 5 bases, with 11 bases between them. This CDR3 comprises 15 residues. CDR3 residues: CASSQEQGRDQPQHF. The CDR3 nucleotides read TGTGCCAGCAGCCAAGAACAGGGAAGGGATCAGCCCCAGCATTTT.

The rearrangement uses TRBV7-3 and TRBJ2-5; no firm D call. CDR3 size: 13 residues. The V and J ends lost 2 bases and 7 bases respectively, with 11 bases between them. The germline CDR1 and CDR2 sequences are SGHTA and FQGTGA. CDR3 in DNA: TGTGCCAGCAGCTTAGAGTCAACAGCGACCCAGTACTTC. Residues: CASSLESTATQYF.